Presented here are 18 T cell receptor beta chains from one specimen sequenced in a study of T-cell memory formation after mild COVID-19. TCRdb called the 5' RACE reads again in MiXCR, with one record for every CDR3 protein. The sample holds roughly 550,000 distinct CDR3 sequences, around 21% seen once. Sequences were obtained from PBMCs or a T cell subset sorted from them (not recorded which). These receptor sequences come from an adult woman who had mild COVID-19 (a few samples of this study predate the infection). Cell type and time point are not known.

The J gene is TRBJ2-7, the V gene TRBV7-8; D is ambiguous. V was pared by 6 bases and J by 0 bases, with 6 bases between. This CDR3 is 12 amino acids long. CDR1 is SGHVS, CDR2 FQNEAQ, per germline. The CDR3 DNA is TGTGCCAGCAGTACCATCTCCTACGAGCAGTACTTC. Amino acid sequence: CASSTISYEQYF.

There are a few counts of this clonotype. The chain links TRBV15 to TRBJ2-1, with TRBD1 matching over 9 bases. Germline values: CDR1 LNHNV, CDR2 YYDKDF (reference sequence). J was trimmed by 8 bases and V by 2 bases; bases with no gene match: 7. The CDR3 runs 15 residues. The CDR3 protein is CATSRPQGATDEQFF. Written as DNA, the CDR3 is TGTGCCACCAGCAGACCACAGGGGGCGACCGATGAGCAGTTCTTC.

V and J are TRBV27 and TRBJ2-2, with TRBD2 identical over 7 bases. CDR1 MNHEY and CDR2 SMNVEV come from the germline V gene (reference sequence). CDR3 length: 16 residues. J was trimmed by 1 base and V by 1 base; bases with no gene match: 3. CDR3 nucleotides: TGTGCCAGCAGTTTATTGGGAGGGGTGAACACCGGGGAGCTGTTTTTT. It translates to CASSLLGGVNTGELFF.

This chain joins TRBV30 and TRBJ1-2, with TRBD1 as a possible D gene (5 bases). In germline, CDR1 is GTSNPN, CDR2 SVGIG (reference sequence). The CDR3 is 13 amino acids. Trimming stripped 3 bases from V and 4 bases from J, with 12 bases between. The DNA of the CDR3 is TGTGCCTGGAGCGTGCACGGGGCCTATGGCTACACCTTC. Translation gives CAWSVHGAYGYTF.

This clonotype was counted between two and nine times. This chain uses TRBV27 with TRBJ2-7; no firm D call. The V end was cut by 4 bases, the J end by 3 bases, with 13 bases between. Germline lookup yields CDR1 MNHEY and CDR2 SMNVEV (reference sequence). This CDR3 comprises 14 residues. This chain's CDR3 is CASSSIGPNYEQYF. The CDR3 nucleotides are TGTGCCAGCAGTTCTATTGGTCCCAACTACGAGCAGTACTTC.

This chain connects TRBV20-1 to TRBJ1-4; D is possibly TRBD1 (6 bases). Trimming pared 4 bases from V and 12 bases from J, leaving 27 bases between. The CDR3 contains 16 residues. Germline CDR1 and CDR2: DFQATT and SNEGSKA (reference sequence). CDR3 nucleotide sequence: TGCAGTGCTAACGGATTGGCGGGGGGGCTGATGAATGAACTGTTTTTT. Protein product: CSANGLAGGLMNELFF.

This chain joins TRBV9 and TRBJ2-3, with a weak D call TRBD1 (5 bases). The V and J ends lost 0 bases and 2 bases respectively, with 13 bases between them. In germline, CDR1 is SGDLS, CDR2 YYNGEE. CDR3 size: 16 residues. CDR3 region: CASSVEWKGPTDTQYF. For the CDR3, the DNA is TGTGCCAGCAGCGTAGAGTGGAAGGGGCCCACAGATACGCAGTATTTT. Full variable domain (missing parts from reference TRBV9 and TRBJ2-3): DSGVTQTPKHLITATGQRVTLRCSPRSGDLSVYWYQQSLDQGLQFLIQYYNGEERAKGNILERFSAQQFPDLHSELNLSSLELGDSALYFCASSVEWKGPTDTQYFGPGTRLTVL.

J is TRBJ1-3 and V is TRBV20-1; 9 bases line up with TRBD1. The V segment lost 2 bases and the J segment 0 bases; nucleotides outside the gene matches: 5. Germline CDR1 reads DFQATT; CDR2 reads SNEGSKA (reference sequence). The CDR3 length is 16 residues. CDR3 residues: CSARYGTGSSGNTIYF. The CDR3 DNA sequence: TGCAGTGCTAGATATGGGACAGGGTCCTCTGGAAACACCATATATTTT.

A few counts support this clonotype. The chain couples TRBV7-9 to TRBJ2-5; TRBD2 agrees at 13 bases. Germline values: CDR1 SEHNR, CDR2 FQNEAQ (reference sequence). The CDR3 sequence is 17 residues long. Trimming cost V 0 bases and J 2 bases; bases outside gene matches: 3. The CDR3 is CASSLAPGLAGQETQYF. For the CDR3, the DNA is TGTGCCAGCAGCTTAGCCCCGGGACTAGCGGGGCAAGAGACCCAGTACTTC. Combining the CDR3 with reference TRBV7-9 and TRBJ2-5 gives the whole variable domain DTGVSQNPRHKITKRGQNVTFRCDPISEHNRLYWYRQTLGQGPEFLTYFQNEAQLEKSRLLSDRFSAERPKGSFSTLEIQRTEQGDSAMYLCASSLAPGLAGQETQYFGPGTRLLVL.

This CDR3 is CATSRDRGGNTEAFF. CDR3 DNA: TGTGCCACCAGCAGAGACAGGGGTGGGAACACTGAAGCTTTCTTT. The chain has TRBV15 and TRBJ1-1, with a weak D call TRBD1 (6 bases). Germline CDR1 reads LNHNV; CDR2 reads YYDKDF (reference sequence). The CDR3 is 15 amino acids. The germline V and J ends were trimmed by 0 bases and 1 base, with 9 bases remaining between them.

This clonotype was seen more than once but under ten times. The V gene is TRBV9, the J gene TRBJ2-3, with a weak D call TRBD1 (5 bases). The CDR3 has 14 residues. Trimming shortened V by 2 bases and J by 2 bases, and 9 bases separated the two germline ends. CDR1 and CDR2 from the germline V gene are SGDLS and YYNGEE. The CDR3 nucleotides are TGTGCCAGCAGCGTGACAGACCTCACAGATACGCAGTATTTT. Translated: CASSVTDLTDTQYF.

The sample holds a few counts of this clonotype. CDR3: CASRFLQGARGYNSPLHF. CDR3 nucleotides: TGTGCCAGCAGATTTCTCCAGGGGGCAAGGGGGTATAATTCACCCCTCCACTTT. V is TRBV6-5 and J is TRBJ1-6; 8 nucleotides align to TRBD1. The ends lost 6 bases at V and 4 bases at J; junction bases unmatched: 14. The CDR3 spans 18 residues. Per germline, CDR1 MNHEY and CDR2 SVGAGI.

The V call is TRBV12-3 or TRBV12-4, the J call TRBJ1-2; D gene uncertain. Between the trimmed V and J ends, which lost 6 bases and 0 bases, there was a span of 14 bases. This CDR3 spans 15 amino acids. This CDR3 is CASSPPTAPNYGYTF. The DNA for the CDR3 is TGTGCCAGCAGCCCCCCGACGGCCCCTAACTATGGCTACACCTTC.

The gene calls are TRBV3-1 and TRBJ2-5; D is unclear. CDR1 and CDR2 (germline): LGHDT, YNNKEL (reference sequence). The CDR3 consists of 13 residues. The V end was cut by 1 base, the J end by 7 bases, with 10 bases between. CDR3 region: CASSQAPLGTQYF. The CDR3 coding sequence is TGTGCCAGCAGCCAAGCCCCTTTAGGGACCCAGTACTTC.

The chain joins TRBV3-1 to TRBJ2-1; D gene ambiguous. Germline V gene lookup returns CDR1 LGHDT and CDR2 YNNKEL (reference sequence). Trimming stripped 0 bases from V and 0 bases from J, with 9 bases between. This CDR3 region has 16 residues. CDR3 DNA: TGTGCCAGCAGCCAAGAGGCAATGAGCTCCTACAATGAGCAGTTCTTC. Protein product: CASSQEAMSSYNEQFF.

This clonotype showed up just a few times. The chain links TRBV5-1 to TRBJ2-3; D is perhaps TRBD1 or TRBD2 (6 bases each). Germline V gene sequence: CDR1 SGHRS, CDR2 YFSETQ. This CDR3 region has 13 residues. V was trimmed by 4 bases and J by 6 bases, leaving 12 bases between them. The DNA of the CDR3 is TGCGCCAGCAGCAGGGGGGTTACGGATACGCAGTATTTT. This gives the protein CASSRGVTDTQYF. The complete variable domain, with remaining parts taken from reference TRBV5-1 and TRBJ2-3, reads KAGVTQTPRYLIKTRGQQVTLSCSPISGHRSVSWYQQTPGQGLQFLFEYFSETQRNKGNFPGRFSGRQFSNSRSEMNVSTLELGDSALYLCASSRGVTDTQYFGPGTRLTVL.

Points on this clonotype: One end of the junction does not line up with germline, which may come from a read error. The chain couples TRBV9 to TRBJ2-6; D possibly corresponds to TRBD1 (5 bases). Germline V lookup: CDR1 SGDLS, CDR2 YYNGEE. The CDR3 consists of 15 residues. The CDR3 coding sequence is TGTGCCAGCAGCGTGGGTCCTTCTGGGGCCAACTTCCTGACTTTC. Its translation is CASSVGPSGANFLTF.

J is TRBJ2-1 and V is TRBV29-1, with 8 bases aligning to TRBD2. CDR1 is SQVTM and CDR2 is ANQGSEA in the germline V gene. The CDR3 is 15 amino acids. The trim removed 4 bases at V and 2 bases at J, leaving 7 bases unmatched. The DNA for the CDR3 is TGCAGCGTTGCTTCGGGACTAGTGCCCTACAATGAGCAGTTCTTC. Encoded protein: CSVASGLVPYNEQFF.